These T cell receptor beta chains were read from a single sample in a study of OX40 agonist ivuxolimab in advanced cancers. The assay was immunoSEQ multiplex PCR, and TCRdb's table has in-frame clones only and misses some. The sample contains about 67,000 clones, 70% to 90% of which appear only once. The sequenced sample was CD4+ or CD8+ T cells sorted from blood, obtained in a trial of the OX40 agonist ivuxolimab. Receptors originate from an adult with an advanced solid tumor such as melanoma, head and neck, liver or kidney cancer. CDR3s include the opening cysteine and the closing phenylalanine or tryptophan. The order of the fields is clone size, J gene, CDR3 length, V gene, D gene, CDR3 protein, CDR3 DNA. D genes are given only for firm matches. Clone size, where shown, is once, few, many, or a class for clones that have expanded.

>.|TRBJ2-2|15|TRBV5-1|TRBD1
CASSSGQERTGELFF
TGCGCCAGCAGCTCCGGACAGGAGCGAACCGGGGAGCTGTTTTTT
>.|TRBJ2-2|15|TRBV30|TRBD2
CAWSSREVDTGELFF
TGTGCCTGGAGCTCACGGGAGGTGGACACCGGGGAGCTGTTTTTT
>.|TRBJ2-7|16|TRBV5-1|.
CASTTPAGARMGEQYF
TGCGCCAGCACAACTCCAGCCGGGGCCCGAATGGGCGAGCAGTACTTC
>.|TRBJ2-3|15|TRBV2|TRBD2
CASSELAGSTDTQYF
TGTGCCAGCAGTGAGCTAGCGGGCTCCACAGATACGCAGTATTTT
>medium-sized|TRBJ1-4|16|TRBV5-5|.
CASSFRVSARDEKLFF
TGTGCCAGCAGCTTTAGAGTTTCCGCCAGGGATGAAAAACTGTTTTTT
>.|TRBJ2-2|14|TRBV10-3|.
CAITGTVATGELFF
TGTGCCATCACCGGCACAGTCGCCACCGGGGAGCTGTTTTTT
>.|TRBJ2-2|12|TRBV4-1|.
CASSPLAGELFF
TGCGCCAGCAGCCCACTCGCCGGGGAGCTGTTTTTT
>.|TRBJ2-2|15|TRBV4-1|.
CASSQVRLNTGELFF
TGCGCCAGCAGCCAAGTGAGACTAAACACCGGGGAGCTGTTTTTT
>.|TRBJ2-4|15|TRBV28|.
CASSLGGLAKNIQYF
TGTGCCAGCTCCCTCGGGGGTTTAGCCAAAAACATTCAGTACTTC
>.|TRBJ2-7|13|TRBV5-1|.
CASSFGMGGEQYF
TGCGCCAGCAGCTTTGGGATGGGGGGCGAGCAGTACTTC
>.|TRBJ1-1|10|TRBV19|.
CASGNTEAFF
TGTGCCAGTGGGAACACTGAAGCTTTCTTT
>.|TRBJ2-5|11|TRBV5-6|.
CASSAEETQYF
TGTGCCAGCAGCGCGGAAGAGACCCAGTACTTC
>.|TRBJ1-1|16|TRBV25-1|.
CASSEWSGRATTEAFF
TGTGCCAGCAGTGAATGGTCGGGCAGGGCAACCACTGAAGCTTTCTTT
>.|TRBJ2-1|15|TRBV7-3|TRBD2
CASSFGTSRGDEQFF
TGTGCCAGCAGCTTCGGGACTAGTAGAGGGGATGAGCAGTTCTTC
>once|TRBJ1-1|15|TRBV28|.
CASRIRGFMNTEAFF
TGTGCCAGCAGAATCCGGGGCTTTATGAACACTGAAGCTTTCTTT
>few|TRBJ1-1|14|TRBV18|TRBD1
CASSPRQGDTEAFF
TGTGCCAGCTCACCGAGACAGGGTGACACTGAAGCTTTCTTT
>.|TRBJ1-5|15|TRBV7-2|TRBD1
CASTNLGGAYQPQHF
TGTGCCAGCACCAACCTAGGGGGCGCGTATCAGCCCCAGCATTTT
>.|TRBJ1-6|19|TRBV27|.
CASSLRRPDGITYNSPLHF
TGTGCCAGCAGTCTCCGCCGCCCGGACGGAATAACCTATAATTCACCCCTCCACTTT
>.|TRBJ2-5|14|TRBV28|.
CASSLPQTQETQYF
TGTGCCAGCAGTTTACCCCAGACACAAGAGACCCAGTACTTC
>.|TRBJ2-7|14|TRBV2|.
CASSGGSLSYEQYF
TGTGCCAGCAGTGGTGGGAGCCTCTCCTACGAGCAGTACTTC
>.|TRBJ2-5|16|TRBV21-1|.
CASSERQGNYQETQYF
TGTGCCAGCAGCGAACGACAGGGCAATTACCAAGAGACCCAGTACTTC
>.|TRBJ1-1|13|TRBV5-1|.
CASRGGGNTEAFF
TGCGCCAGCAGGGGAGGGGGGAACACTGAAGCTTTCTTT
>.|TRBJ2-1|14|TRBV7-7|TRBD2
CASSLAGSIDEQFF
TGTGCTAGCAGCTTAGCGGGATCAATTGATGAGCAGTTCTTC
>.|TRBJ2-5|15|TRBV14|TRBD2
CASSPSGGAFETQYF
TGTGCCAGCAGCCCTAGCGGGGGGGCCTTTGAGACCCAGTACTTC
>.|TRBJ1-1|15|TRBV5-1|.
CASSGLKGGGTEAFF
TGCGCCAGCAGCGGACTCAAGGGGGGAGGCACTGAAGCTTTCTTT
>few|TRBJ2-7|13|TRBV10-1|.
CASSRTVDHEQYF
TGCGCCAGCAGTAGGACTGTGGACCACGAGCAGTACTTC
>.|TRBJ1-1|16|TRBV5-5|.
CASSLGRGGENTEAFF
TGTGCCAGCAGCTTGGGACGGGGCGGGGAGAACACTGAAGCTTTCTTT
>once|TRBJ2-7|15|TRBV4-1|TRBD1
CASSPFLGQDYEQYF
TGCGCCAGCAGCCCATTCTTGGGACAGGACTATGAGCAGTACTTC
>.|TRBJ2-3|17|TRBV11-1|.
CASSLVDPGRGTDTQYF
TGTGCCAGCAGCTTAGTTGATCCGGGACGGGGCACAGATACGCAGTATTTT
>.|TRBJ1-5|14|TRBV30|TRBD1
CAWQGARGNQPQHF
TGTGCCTGGCAGGGGGCGAGGGGCAATCAGCCCCAGCATTTT
>.|TRBJ1-2|13|TRBV5-1|.
CASSLEGPTGYTF
TGCGCCAGCAGCTTGGAAGGCCCGACTGGCTACACCTTC
>.|TRBJ2-3|13|TRBV28|TRBD1
CASEDRVVDTQYF
TGTGCCAGCGAGGACAGGGTAGTGGATACGCAGTATTTT
>.|TRBJ2-3|14|TRBV5-1|.
CASTATGSTDTQYF
TGCGCCAGCACCGCCACGGGAAGCACAGATACGCAGTATTTT
>.|TRBJ2-5|11|TRBV20-1|TRBD2
CSARLAPTQYF
TGCAGTGCGCGACTAGCCCCGACCCAGTACTTC
>.|TRBJ1-2|12|TRBV10-3|TRBD1
CASAALPGQEVF
TGTGCCAGCGCCGCCCTCCCGGGACAGGAGGTTTTC
>.|TRBJ1-3|15|TRBV6-4|TRBD1
CASSKPNRGGNTIYF
TGTGCCAGCAGTAAACCGAACAGGGGTGGAAACACCATATATTTT
>.|TRBJ2-4|14|TRBV2|.
CASNQEGPRNIQYF
TGTGCCAGCAACCAAGAAGGGCCGCGGAACATTCAGTACTTC
>.|TRBJ2-7|11|TRBV13|.
CASSSEDEQYF
TGTGCCAGCAGCTCGGAAGACGAGCAGTACTTC
>.|TRBJ1-1|14|TRBV6-1|.
CASSEGGAGTEAFF
TGTGCCAGCAGTGAAGGGGGGGCTGGCACTGAAGCTTTCTTT
>.|TRBJ2-3|20|TRBV9|TRBD2
CASSVEASGGPTLGTDTQYF
TGTGCCAGCAGCGTAGAAGCTAGCGGGGGGCCTACTTTGGGCACAGATACGCAGTATTTT
>.|TRBJ2-1|17|TRBV28|TRBD2
CASSPRAAGFSYNEQFF
TGTGCCAGCAGTCCCCGGGCAGCGGGATTCTCCTACAATGAGCAGTTCTTC
>.|TRBJ2-5|13|TRBV28|TRBD2
CASSGGDGETQYF
TGTGCCAGCTCGGGGGGGGACGGGGAGACCCAGTACTTC
>.|TRBJ1-2|12|TRBV2|TRBD1
CASRGQGYGYTF
TGTGCCAGCAGGGGACAGGGCTATGGCTACACCTTC
>.|TRBJ1-5|15|TRBV29-1|TRBD1
CSVEDRGTGNQPQHF
TGCAGCGTTGAAGATCGAGGGACAGGCAATCAGCCCCAGCATTTT
>.|TRBJ2-1|17|TRBV5-5|.
CASSPGGSVISYNEQFF
TGTGCCAGCAGCCCCGGGGGTAGCGTGATCTCCTACAATGAGCAGTTCTTC
>.|TRBJ2-5|15|TRBV5-1|TRBD2
CASSLDGTSGPQQDF
TGCGCCAGCAGCTTGGACGGGACTAGCGGCCCTCAACAAGACTTC
>.|TRBJ2-7|13|TRBV6-5|TRBD1
CATSQDRAGEQYF
TGTGCCACTAGCCAAGACAGGGCCGGGGAGCAGTACTTC
>.|TRBJ1-2|16|TRBV4-2|.
CASSPRPGAGNYGYTF
TGTGCCAGCAGCCCTCGTCCCGGGGCTGGTAACTATGGCTACACCTTC
>.|TRBJ2-3|13|TRBV11-2|.
CASSWAGTDTQYF
TGTGCCAGCAGCTGGGCCGGCACAGATACGCAGTATTTT
>.|TRBJ2-7|15|TRBV30|TRBD2
CAWRKTASGTYEQYF
TGTGCCTGGAGAAAAACGGCTAGCGGTACCTACGAGCAGTACTTC
>.|TRBJ1-1|14|TRBV6-6|.
CASNLRAGDTEAFF
TGTGCCAGCAACCTCCGGGCCGGGGACACTGAAGCTTTCTTT
>.|TRBJ1-1|16|TRBV4-2|.
CASSQAPGQRNTEAFF
TGTGCCAGCAGCCAAGCACCGGGACAAAGAAACACTGAAGCTTTCTTT
>.|TRBJ2-7|14|TRBV29-1|TRBD1
CSVTGWDRAYEQYF
TGCAGCGTTACCGGGTGGGACAGAGCCTACGAGCAGTACTTC
>.|TRBJ2-3|17|TRBV13|TRBD2
CASSLGAGTSGGDTQYF
TGTGCCAGCAGCTTAGGAGCTGGGACTAGCGGGGGAGATACGCAGTATTTT
>.|TRBJ2-3|12|TRBV30|.
CAWRAGEYTQYF
TGTGCCTGGAGAGCAGGGGAATATACGCAGTATTTT
>few|TRBJ2-7|11|TRBV7-8|.
CASSPSYEQYF
TGTGCCAGCAGCCCGTCATACGAGCAGTACTTC
>few|TRBJ1-2|19|TRBV19|TRBD1
CASSPLITRGRLTAYGYTF
TGTGCCAGTAGTCCGCTCATTACGAGGGGGCGGCTAACCGCCTATGGCTACACCTTC
>.|TRBJ2-1|14|TRBV19|.
CASVKTGSYNEQFF
TGTGCCAGCGTTAAAACTGGCTCCTACAATGAGCAGTTCTTC
>.|TRBJ1-1|15|TRBV7-8|TRBD1
CASSLLKGAYTEAFF
TGTGCCAGCAGCTTATTGAAGGGGGCATACACTGAAGCTTTCTTT
>.|TRBJ2-3|17|TRBV18|TRBD2
CASSPWTSGGVTDTQYF
TGTGCCAGCTCACCCTGGACTAGCGGGGGGGTCACAGATACGCAGTATTTT